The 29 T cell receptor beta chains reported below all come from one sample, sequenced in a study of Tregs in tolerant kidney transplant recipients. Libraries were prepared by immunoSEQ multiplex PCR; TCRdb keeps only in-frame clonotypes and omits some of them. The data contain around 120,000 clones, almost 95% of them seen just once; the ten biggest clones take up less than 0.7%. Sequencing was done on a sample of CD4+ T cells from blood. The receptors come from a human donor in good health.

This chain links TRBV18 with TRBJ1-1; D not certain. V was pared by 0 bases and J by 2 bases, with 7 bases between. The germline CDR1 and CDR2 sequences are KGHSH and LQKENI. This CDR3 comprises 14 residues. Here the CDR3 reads CASSPPITNTEAFF. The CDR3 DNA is TGTGCCAGCTCACCACCGATCACCAACACTGAAGCTTTCTTT.

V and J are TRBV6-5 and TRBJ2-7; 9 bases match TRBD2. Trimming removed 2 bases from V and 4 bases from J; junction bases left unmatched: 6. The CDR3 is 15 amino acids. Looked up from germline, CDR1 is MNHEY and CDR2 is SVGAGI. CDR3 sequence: CASSYRLAGRYEQYF. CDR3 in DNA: TGTGCCAGCAGTTACAGGCTAGCGGGAAGATACGAGCAGTACTTC.

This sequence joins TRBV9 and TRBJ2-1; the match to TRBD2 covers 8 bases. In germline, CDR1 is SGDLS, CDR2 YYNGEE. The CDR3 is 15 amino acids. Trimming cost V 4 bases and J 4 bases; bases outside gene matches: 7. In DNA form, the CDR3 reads TGTGCCAGCAGCCTTACTAGCGGCCCTTACAATGAGCAGTTCTTC. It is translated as CASSLTSGPYNEQFF.

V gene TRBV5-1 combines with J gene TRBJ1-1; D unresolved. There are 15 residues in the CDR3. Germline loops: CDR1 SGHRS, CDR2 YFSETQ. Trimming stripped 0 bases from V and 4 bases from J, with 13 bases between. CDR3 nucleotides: TGCGCCAGCAGCTTGGCTCGGGGAAAGTCCACTGAAGCTTTCTTT. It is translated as CASSLARGKSTEAFF.

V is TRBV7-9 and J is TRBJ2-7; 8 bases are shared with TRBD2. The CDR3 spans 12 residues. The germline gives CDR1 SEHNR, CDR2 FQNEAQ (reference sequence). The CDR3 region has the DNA TGTGCGGGCGGGAGGACTTACTACGAGCAGTACTTC. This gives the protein CAGGRTYYEQYF.

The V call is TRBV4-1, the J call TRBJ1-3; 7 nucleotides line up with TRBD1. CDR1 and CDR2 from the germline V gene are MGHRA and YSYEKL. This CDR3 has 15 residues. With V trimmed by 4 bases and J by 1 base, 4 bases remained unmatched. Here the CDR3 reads CASSPYRGSGNTIYF. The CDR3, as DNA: TGCGCCAGCAGCCCCTACAGGGGTTCTGGAAACACCATATATTTT.

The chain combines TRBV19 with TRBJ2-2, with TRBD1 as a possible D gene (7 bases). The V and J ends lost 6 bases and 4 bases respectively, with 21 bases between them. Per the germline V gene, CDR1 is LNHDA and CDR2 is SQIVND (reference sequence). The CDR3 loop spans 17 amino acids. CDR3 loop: CASRTPPGDRVTGELFF. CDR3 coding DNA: TGTGCCAGTAGGACGCCTCCGGGAGACAGGGTCACCGGGGAGCTGTTTTTT.

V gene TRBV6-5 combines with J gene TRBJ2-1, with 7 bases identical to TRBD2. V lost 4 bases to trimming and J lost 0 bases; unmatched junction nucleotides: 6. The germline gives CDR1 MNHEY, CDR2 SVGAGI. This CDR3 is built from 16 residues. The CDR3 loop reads CASSSSSGASYNEQFF. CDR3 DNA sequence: TGTGCCAGCAGTTCATCTAGCGGTGCCTCCTACAATGAGCAGTTCTTC.

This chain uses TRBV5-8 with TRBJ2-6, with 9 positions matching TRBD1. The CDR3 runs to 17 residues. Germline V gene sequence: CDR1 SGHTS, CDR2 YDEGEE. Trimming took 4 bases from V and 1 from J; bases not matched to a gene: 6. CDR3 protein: CASSPRTGASGANVLTF. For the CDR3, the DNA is TGTGCCAGCAGCCCGCGGACAGGGGCGTCTGGGGCCAACGTCCTGACTTTC.

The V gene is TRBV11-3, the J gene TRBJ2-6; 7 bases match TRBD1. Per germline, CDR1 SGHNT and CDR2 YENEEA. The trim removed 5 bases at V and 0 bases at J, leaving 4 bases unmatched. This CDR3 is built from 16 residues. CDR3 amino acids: CASSEGGVSGANVLTF. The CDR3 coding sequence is TGTGCCAGCAGCGAAGGGGGCGTCTCTGGGGCCAACGTCCTGACTTTC.

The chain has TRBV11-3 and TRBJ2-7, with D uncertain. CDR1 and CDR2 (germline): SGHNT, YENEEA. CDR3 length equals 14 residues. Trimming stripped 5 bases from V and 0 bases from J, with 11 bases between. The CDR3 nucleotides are TGTGCCAGCAGCCCAGGACGGCTCTCCTACGAGCAGTACTTC. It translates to CASSPGRLSYEQYF.

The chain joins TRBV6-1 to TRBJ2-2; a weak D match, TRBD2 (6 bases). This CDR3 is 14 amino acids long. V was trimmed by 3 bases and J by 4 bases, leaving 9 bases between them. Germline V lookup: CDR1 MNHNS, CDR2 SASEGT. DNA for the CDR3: TGTGCCAGCAGTGACTGGGACTCCACCGGGGAGCTGTTTTTT. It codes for CASSDWDSTGELFF.

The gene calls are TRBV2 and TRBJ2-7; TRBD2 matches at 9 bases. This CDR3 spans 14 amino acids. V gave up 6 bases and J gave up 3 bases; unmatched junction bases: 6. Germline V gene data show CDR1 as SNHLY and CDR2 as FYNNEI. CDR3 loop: CASRPGLADYEQYF. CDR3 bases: TGTGCCAGCAGACCGGGACTAGCCGACTACGAGCAGTACTTC. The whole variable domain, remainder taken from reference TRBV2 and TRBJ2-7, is EPEVTQTPSHQVTQMGQEVILRCVPISNHLYFYWYRQILGQKVEFLVSFYNNEISEKSEIFDDQFSVERPDGSNFTLKIRSTKLEDSAMYFCASRPGLADYEQYFGPGTRLTVT.

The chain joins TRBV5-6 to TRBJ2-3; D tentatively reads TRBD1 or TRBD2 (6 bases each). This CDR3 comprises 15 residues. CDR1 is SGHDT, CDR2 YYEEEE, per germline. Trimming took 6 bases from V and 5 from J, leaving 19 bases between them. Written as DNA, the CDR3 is TGTGCCAGCACCCTTTTGGGGGGCTCTGGAGATACGCAGTATTTT. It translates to CASTLLGGSGDTQYF.

The DNA of the CDR3 is TGCGCCAGCAGCCAAGTGAGACAGACGAACACTGAAGCTTTCTTT. Translated, it gives CASSQVRQTNTEAFF. The chain combines TRBV4-1 with TRBJ1-1, with a possible D match to TRBD1 (5 bases). Per the germline V gene, CDR1 is MGHRA and CDR2 is YSYEKL. V shed 1 base and J shed 1 base, with 10 bases lying between them. CDR3 length equals 15 residues.

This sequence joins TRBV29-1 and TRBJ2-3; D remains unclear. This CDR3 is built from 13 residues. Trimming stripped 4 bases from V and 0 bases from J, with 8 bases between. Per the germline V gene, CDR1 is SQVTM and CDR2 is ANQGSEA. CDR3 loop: CSVVLTSTDTQYF. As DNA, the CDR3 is TGCAGCGTTGTTTTAACCAGCACAGATACGCAGTATTTT.

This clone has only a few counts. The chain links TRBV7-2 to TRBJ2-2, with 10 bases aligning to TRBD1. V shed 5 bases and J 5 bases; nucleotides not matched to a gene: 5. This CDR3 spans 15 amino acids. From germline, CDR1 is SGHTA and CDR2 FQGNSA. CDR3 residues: CASSRTGGFTGELFF. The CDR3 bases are TGTGCCAGCAGCCGGACAGGGGGTTTTACCGGGGAGCTGTTTTTT.

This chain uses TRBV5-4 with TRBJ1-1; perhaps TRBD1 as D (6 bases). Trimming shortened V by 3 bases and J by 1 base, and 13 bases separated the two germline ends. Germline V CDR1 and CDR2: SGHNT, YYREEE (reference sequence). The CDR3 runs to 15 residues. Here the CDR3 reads CASSSHIQGNTEAFF. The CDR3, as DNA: TGTGCCAGCAGCTCACACATACAGGGGAACACTGAAGCTTTCTTT.

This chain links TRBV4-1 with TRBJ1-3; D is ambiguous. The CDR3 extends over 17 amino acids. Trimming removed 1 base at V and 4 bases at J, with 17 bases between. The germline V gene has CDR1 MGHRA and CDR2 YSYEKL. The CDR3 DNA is TGCGCCAGCAGCCAAGGACGGTTACAAGGTACCGGAAACACCATATATTTT. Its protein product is CASSQGRLQGTGNTIYF.

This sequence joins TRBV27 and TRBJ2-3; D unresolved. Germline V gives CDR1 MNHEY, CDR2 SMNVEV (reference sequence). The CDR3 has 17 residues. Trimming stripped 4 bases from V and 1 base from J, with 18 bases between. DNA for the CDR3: TGTGCCAGCAGTTCCCCCCGGTCCCCCTTGGGCACAGATACGCAGTATTTT. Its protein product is CASSSPRSPLGTDTQYF.

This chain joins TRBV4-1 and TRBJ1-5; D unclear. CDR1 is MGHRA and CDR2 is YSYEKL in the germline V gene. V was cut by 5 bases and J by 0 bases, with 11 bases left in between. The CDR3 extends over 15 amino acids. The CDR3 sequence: CASSGTVISNQPQHF. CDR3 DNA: TGCGCCAGCAGCGGAACGGTTATTAGCAATCAGCCCCAGCATTTT.

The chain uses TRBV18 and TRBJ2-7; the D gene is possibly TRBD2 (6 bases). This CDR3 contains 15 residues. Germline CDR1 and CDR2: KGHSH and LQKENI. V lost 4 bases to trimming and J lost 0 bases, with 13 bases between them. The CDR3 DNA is TGTGCCAGCTCACAAAGCGGGCTCATCTCCTACGAGCAGTACTTC. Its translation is CASSQSGLISYEQYF.

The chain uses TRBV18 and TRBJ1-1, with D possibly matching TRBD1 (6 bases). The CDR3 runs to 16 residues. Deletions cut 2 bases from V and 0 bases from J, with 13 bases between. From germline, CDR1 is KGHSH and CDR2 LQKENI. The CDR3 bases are TGTGCCAGCTCACCAAAGTTGGGGGGCCTGAACACTGAAGCTTTCTTT. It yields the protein CASSPKLGGLNTEAFF.

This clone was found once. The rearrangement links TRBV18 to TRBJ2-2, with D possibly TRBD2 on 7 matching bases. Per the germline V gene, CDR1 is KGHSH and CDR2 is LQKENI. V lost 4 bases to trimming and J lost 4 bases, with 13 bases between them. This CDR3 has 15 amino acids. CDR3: CASSLQRGGTGELFF. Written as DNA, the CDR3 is TGTGCCAGCTCACTCCAGAGGGGGGGCACCGGGGAGCTGTTTTTT.

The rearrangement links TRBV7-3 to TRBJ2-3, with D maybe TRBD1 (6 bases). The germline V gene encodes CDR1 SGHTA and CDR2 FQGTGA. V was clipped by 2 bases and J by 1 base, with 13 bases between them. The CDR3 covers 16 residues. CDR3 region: CASSLYARQGTDTQYF. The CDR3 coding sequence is TGTGCCAGCAGCTTATATGCCCGACAGGGCACAGATACGCAGTATTTT.

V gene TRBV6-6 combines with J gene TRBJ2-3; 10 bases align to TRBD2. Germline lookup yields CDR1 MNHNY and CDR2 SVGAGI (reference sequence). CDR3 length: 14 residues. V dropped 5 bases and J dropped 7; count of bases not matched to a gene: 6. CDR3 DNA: TGTGCCAGCAGTCTCAGCGGGGGGGGAAATACGCAGTATTTT. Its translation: CASSLSGGGNTQYF.

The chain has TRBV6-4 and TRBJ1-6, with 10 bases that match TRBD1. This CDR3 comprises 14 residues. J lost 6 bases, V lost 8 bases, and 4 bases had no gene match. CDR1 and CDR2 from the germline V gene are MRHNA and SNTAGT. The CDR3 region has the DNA TGTGCCAGCCGACAGGGGGCAAGTAATTCACCCCTCCACTTT. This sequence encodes CASRQGASNSPLHF.

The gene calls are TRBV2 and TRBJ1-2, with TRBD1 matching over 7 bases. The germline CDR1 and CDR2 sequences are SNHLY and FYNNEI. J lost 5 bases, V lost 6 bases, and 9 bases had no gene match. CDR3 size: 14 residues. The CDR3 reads CASSLDRDLYGYTF. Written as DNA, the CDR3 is TGTGCCAGCAGCCTAGACAGGGACTTATATGGCTACACCTTC. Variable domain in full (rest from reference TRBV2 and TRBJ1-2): EPEVTQTPSHQVTQMGQEVILRCVPISNHLYFYWYRQILGQKVEFLVSFYNNEISEKSEIFDDQFSVERPDGSNFTLKIRSTKLEDSAMYFCASSLDRDLYGYTFGSGTRLTVV.

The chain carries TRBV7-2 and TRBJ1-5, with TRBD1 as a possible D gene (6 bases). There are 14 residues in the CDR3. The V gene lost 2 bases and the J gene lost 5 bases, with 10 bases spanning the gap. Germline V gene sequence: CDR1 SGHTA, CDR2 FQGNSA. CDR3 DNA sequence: TGTGCCAGCAGCTTAAAGACAGGAGATCAGCCCCAGCATTTT. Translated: CASSLKTGDQPQHF.